The 3 T cell receptor beta chains below come from one sample, sequenced in a study of blood T cells in healthy people across ages. A second PCR of roughly 6 to 12 cycles used a sample-barcoded 5' primer and a J-beta primer mix. TCRdb re-called the 5' RACE reads with MiXCR, one entry per CDR3 protein. Of roughly 800,000 distinct CDR3 sequences in the sample, roughly 26% were seen once. This sample was shared with a second study, whose subject was T cells of mothers and their children.

Sequencing was done on a sample of blood. Receptors were obtained from a boy aged 10-17 years in good health.

The chain joins TRBV14 to TRBJ2-7, with D hard to call. The CDR3 loop spans 15 amino acids. Trimming left V 4 bases short and J 3 bases short, with 16 bases between. The germline gives CDR1 SGHDN, CDR2 FVKESK. CDR3 amino acids: CASSPDLGYNYEQYF. As DNA, the CDR3 is TGTGCCAGCAGCCCTGACTTGGGGTACAACTACGAGCAGTACTTC. The whole variable domain, remainder taken from reference TRBV14 and TRBJ2-7, is EAGVTQFPSHSVIEKGQTVTLRCDPISGHDNLYWYRRVMGKEIKFLLHFVKESKQDESGMPNNRFLAERTGGTYSTLKVQPAELEDSGVYFCASSPDLGYNYEQYFGPGTRLTVT.

This clonotype was counted once. V usage is TRBV7-3 and J usage is TRBJ2-5, with TRBD2 matching over 10 bases. The CDR3 runs to 15 residues. J was trimmed by 11 bases and V by 1 base; bases with no gene match: 10. CDR1 is SGHTA, CDR2 FQGTGA, per germline. The CDR3 bases are TGTGCCAGCAGCTTAAGGAGCGGGGGGGAGTACGGGCAGTACTTC. Translation: CASSLRSGGEYGQYF.

This clonotype has only a few counts. The CDR3 loop reads CATSRGLAGGPRLDEQFF. The CDR3 coding sequence is TGTGCCACCAGCAGAGGCCTAGCGGGGGGGCCTAGGTTGGATGAGCAGTTCTTC. The chain joins TRBV15 to TRBJ2-5; 12 nucleotides align to TRBD2. The J call may be mistaken, given a closer DNA end match to TRBJ2-1. The CDR3 runs to 18 residues. From germline, CDR1 is LNHNV and CDR2 YYDKDF (reference sequence).